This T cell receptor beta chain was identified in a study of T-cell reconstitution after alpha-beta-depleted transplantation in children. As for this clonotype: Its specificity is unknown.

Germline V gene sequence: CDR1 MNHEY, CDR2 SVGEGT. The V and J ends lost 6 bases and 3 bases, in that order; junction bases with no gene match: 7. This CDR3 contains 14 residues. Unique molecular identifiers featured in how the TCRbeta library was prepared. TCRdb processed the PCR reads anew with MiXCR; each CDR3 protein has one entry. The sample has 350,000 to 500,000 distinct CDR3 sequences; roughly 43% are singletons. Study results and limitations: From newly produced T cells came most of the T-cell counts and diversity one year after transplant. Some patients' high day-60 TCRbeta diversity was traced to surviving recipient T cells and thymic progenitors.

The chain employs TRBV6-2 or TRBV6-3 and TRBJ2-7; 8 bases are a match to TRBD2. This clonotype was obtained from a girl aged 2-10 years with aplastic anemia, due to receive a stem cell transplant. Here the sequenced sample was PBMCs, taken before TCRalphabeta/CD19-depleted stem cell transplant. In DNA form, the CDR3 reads TGTGCCAGCAGGGCAGCGGGAGCCAGCTACGAGCAGTACTTC. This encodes CASRAAGASYEQYF.